The 26 T cell receptor beta chains below all came from one sample that was sequenced in a study of T cell repertoires in cytomegalovirus infection. TCRdb passed the reads through MiXCR, listing each CDR3 protein once. The sample gives 640,000 or so distinct CDR3 sequences, 30% to 35% of which show up once; around a sixth is in the top ten. These TCRs are of unknown antigen specificity. The material was cultured PBMCs, obtained from culture after CMV antigen stimulation. These receptor sequences come from a human donor in good health (CMV status not recorded). Some clones in this sample may be carry-over from other donors' samples.

This clonotype was seen ten or more times. This chain links TRBV7-2 with TRBJ2-5, with TRBD2 matching 9 bases. J lost 2 bases, V lost 6 bases, and 4 bases had no gene match. Germline CDR1 and CDR2: SGHTA and FQGNSA. CDR3 size: 14 residues. CDR3 region: CASRGRGGQETQYF. In DNA, the CDR3 is TGTGCCAGCAGAGGGCGGGGGGGACAAGAGACCCAGTACTTC.

This clonotype was seen at least ten times. CDR3 region: CASSFEGSPYNEQFF. In DNA, the CDR3 is TGTGCCAGCAGCTTCGAAGGCTCCCCCTACAATGAGCAGTTCTTC. The chain employs TRBV7-2 and TRBJ2-1; D is unresolved. Germline lookup yields CDR1 SGHTA and CDR2 FQGNSA. V was cut by 3 bases and J by 2 bases, with 11 bases left in between. This CDR3 contains 15 residues.

As to this clonotype: An end of the junction differs from the germline gene, which may be a read error. The chain is built from TRBV4-2 and TRBJ2-3; D assignment may be TRBD1 or TRBD2 (5 bases each). Germline V CDR1 and CDR2: LGHNA, YNFKEQ. The CDR3 consists of 15 residues. The CDR3 loop is CASRPGGASRDTRYF. The CDR3 nucleotides read TGTGCCAGCAGGCCTGGGGGAGCATCAAGAGATACGCGGTATTTT.

The chain has TRBV20-1 and TRBJ2-2; 11 nucleotides align to TRBD2. V lost 6 bases and J lost 5; bases outside the gene matches: 8. This CDR3 region has 15 residues. Germline loops: CDR1 DFQATT, CDR2 SNEGSKA (reference sequence). CDR3 in amino acids: CSAPLAGVSTGELFF. CDR3 in DNA: TGCAGTGCCCCACTAGCGGGAGTTTCGACCGGGGAGCTGTTTTTT.

The chain is built from TRBV19 and TRBJ2-6; tentative D call: TRBD1 (5 bases). This CDR3 spans 21 amino acids. Trimming shortened V by 6 bases and J by 2 bases, and 29 bases separated the two germline ends. CDR1 and CDR2 from the germline V gene are LNHDA and SQIVND (reference sequence). This CDR3 reads CASSPGPQGYFGQTGANVLTF. CDR3 coding DNA: TGTGCCAGTAGCCCGGGCCCTCAGGGATACTTCGGACAAACTGGGGCCAACGTCCTGACTTTC.

This clonotype was counted only a few times. The genes are TRBV7-8 and TRBJ2-3, with unresolved D. The CDR3 has 13 amino acids. The V gene's germline CDR1 is SGHVS and CDR2 FQNEAQ. The V end lost 4 bases, the J end lost 6 bases, and 11 bases lay between the germline ends. For the CDR3, the DNA is TGTGCCAGCAGCTCCCGCGTGCGGGATACGCAGTATTTT. It translates to CASSSRVRDTQYF.

This clonotype showed up just once. The CDR3 nucleotides read TGTGCCTCCCTACAGGCCGGGAGGCAGAGCACAGATACGCAGTATTTT. It translates to CASLQAGRQSTDTQYF. The J gene is TRBJ2-3, the V gene TRBV12-3 or TRBV12-4, with 7 bases aligning to TRBD2. The junction had 14 bases not matched to a gene; V was cut back by 11 bases and J by 0 bases. The CDR3 has 16 amino acids.

This clonotype was observed a few times. This rearrangement joins TRBV7-2 to TRBJ1-4; possibly TRBD1 for D (5 bases). The V gene's germline CDR1 is SGHTA and CDR2 FQGNSA. V was pared by 5 bases and J by 12 bases, with 19 bases between. The length of the CDR3 is 14 residues. The CDR3 protein is CASSVTLSGGELFF. In DNA, the CDR3 is TGTGCCAGCAGCGTAACACTCTCTGGGGGGGAACTGTTTTTT.

This clonotype was found a few times. The chain joins TRBV12-3 or TRBV12-4 to TRBJ2-5; 7 bases are shared with TRBD2. The V gene end was trimmed by 4 bases and the J gene end by 6 bases; junction bases not matched to a gene: 17. The CDR3 spans 17 residues. DNA of the CDR3: TGTGCCAGCAGTTCTCTTGGACATAGGGAGGGCCGCAAGACCCAGTACTTC. This encodes CASSSLGHREGRKTQYF.

J is TRBJ2-5 and V is TRBV12-3 or TRBV12-4, with TRBD1 as a possible D gene (6 bases). The ends were cut back, 6 bases at V and 1 base at J, with 18 bases in the middle. This CDR3 spans 16 amino acids. Here the CDR3 reads CASSNQRNRVQETQYF. The CDR3 DNA reads TGTGCCAGCAGCAATCAACGTAACAGGGTCCAAGAGACCCAGTACTTC.

The chain uses TRBV28 and TRBJ2-7; 7 bases are shared with TRBD1. J gave up 5 bases and V 2 bases, and 3 bases lay outside the gene matches. Germline V lookup: CDR1 MDHEN, CDR2 SYDVKM. The CDR3 loop spans 13 amino acids. CDR3 bases: TGTGCCAGCAGTTTAGGGGGACAGCACGAGCAGTACTTC. This encodes CASSLGGQHEQYF.

This clonotype was seen at least ten times. The chain recombines TRBV12-3 or TRBV12-4 with TRBJ2-7, with a possible D match to TRBD2 (7 bases). Trimming took off 3 bases at V and 6 bases at J, with 9 bases between the two ends. The CDR3 runs 12 residues. CDR3 nucleotides: TGTGCCAGCAGTTTCGGGGGGCCCGAGCAGTACTTC. It yields the protein CASSFGGPEQYF.

This clonotype was found a few times. J is TRBJ2-7 and V is TRBV7-2; 8 bases align to TRBD1. Trimming cost V 0 bases and J 3 bases; bases outside gene matches: 4. Germline V gives CDR1 SGHTA, CDR2 FQGNSA. There are 15 residues in the CDR3. CDR3 sequence reads: CASSLAKGQGYEQYF. The DNA for the CDR3 is TGTGCCAGCAGCTTAGCGAAAGGACAGGGCTACGAGCAGTACTTC.

This clonotype was detected once. DNA for the CDR3: TGTGCCAGCAGCCGATCAGATCAGCCCCAGCATTTT. Protein: CASSRSDQPQHF. The V gene is TRBV14, the J gene TRBJ1-5; D unresolved. CDR3 length: 12 residues. V was clipped by 4 bases and J by 5 bases, with 6 bases between them. Germline V gene lookup returns CDR1 SGHDN and CDR2 FVKESK.

This clonotype has ten or more counts. The chain joins TRBV7-8 to TRBJ2-1; weak D call: TRBD1 (6 bases). The germline V gene has CDR1 SGHVS and CDR2 FQNEAQ. The CDR3 sequence is 14 residues long. Trimming removed 2 bases at V and 9 bases at J, with 14 bases between. The chain's CDR3 is CASSLRPRGGEQFF. The CDR3 nucleotides read TGTGCCAGCAGCTTACGTCCCAGGGGTGGTGAGCAGTTCTTC.

The chain combines TRBV7-8 with TRBJ2-1, with 7 bases matching TRBD2. CDR3 length: 15 residues. V trimming: 6 bases; J trimming: 2 bases; junction bases outside the gene matches: 7. The germline V gene has CDR1 SGHVS and CDR2 FQNEAQ. The CDR3 DNA follows: TGTGCCAGCAGAAACGTAGCGGGCCCCTACAATGAGCAGTTCTTC. It is translated as CASRNVAGPYNEQFF.

This clonotype was observed a few times. This chain links TRBV6-4 with TRBJ1-3, with 9 nucleotides matching TRBD1. From germline, CDR1 is MRHNA and CDR2 SNTAGT. The CDR3 extends over 16 amino acids. V lost 0 bases to trimming and J lost 2 bases; unmatched junction nucleotides: 2. CDR3 bases: TGTGCCAGCAGTGACTCTGGGACAGGGACTGGAAACACCATATATTTT. Amino acid sequence: CASSDSGTGTGNTIYF.

This chain connects TRBV6-5 to TRBJ1-1; D is ambiguous. CDR1 is MNHEY and CDR2 is SVGAGI in the germline V gene. This CDR3 comprises 11 residues. Trimming stripped 7 bases from V and 2 bases from J, with 5 bases between. CDR3 bases: TGTGCCAGCAAAGATAACACTGAAGCTTTCTTT. Translation gives CASKDNTEAFF.

The sample holds a few counts of this clonotype. The genes are TRBV10-3 and TRBJ2-7; D is unresolved. The germline gives CDR1 ENHRY, CDR2 SYGVKD. The CDR3 covers 14 residues. Between the trimmed V and J ends, which lost 8 bases and 6 bases, there was a span of 20 bases. CDR3 residues: CAIADTVSSAEQYF. In DNA, the CDR3 is TGTGCCATCGCGGATACAGTTTCTTCTGCCGAGCAGTACTTC.

The CDR3 nucleotides are TGTGCCAGCAGCTTCAGGGACAGGGGGAACGAGCAGTACTTC. Its protein is CASSFRDRGNEQYF. The V and J genes are TRBV12-3 or TRBV12-4 and TRBJ2-7, with TRBD1 matching over 11 bases. The CDR3 runs to 14 residues. Germline trimming cut 6 bases from V and 5 bases from J; bases unmatched to any gene: 6.

This clonotype was recorded at least ten times. The genes are TRBV7-2 and TRBJ1-5; D not certain. The CDR3 length is 15 residues. Germline V gene lookup returns CDR1 SGHTA and CDR2 FQGNSA. The ends were cut back, 1 base at V and 0 bases at J, with 7 bases in the middle. The CDR3 reads CASSLGLRSNQPQHF. The CDR3 region has the DNA TGTGCCAGCAGCTTAGGTTTGCGTAGCAATCAGCCCCAGCATTTT. Supplemented by reference TRBV7-2 and TRBJ1-5, the full variable domain reads GAGVSQSPSNKVTEKGKDVELRCDPISGHTALYWYRQSLGQGLEFLIYFQGNSAPDKSGLPSDRFSAERTGGSVSTLTIQRTQQEDSAVYLCASSLGLRSNQPQHFGDGTRLSIL.

This chain links TRBV6-6 with TRBJ2-3; no reliable D call. Trimming removed 8 bases from V and 3 bases from J, with 12 bases in between. Germline loops: CDR1 MNHNY, CDR2 SVGAGI (reference sequence). The CDR3 contains 13 residues. This CDR3 reads CASFTGSTDTQYF. As DNA, the CDR3 is TGTGCCAGCTTCACGGGCTCAACAGATACGCAGTATTTT.

This clonotype was seen only a few times. The gene calls are TRBV7-6 and TRBJ1-1; 9 bases line up with TRBD1. V was clipped by 5 bases and J by 5 bases; unmatched bases: 12. Germline V gene lookup returns CDR1 SGHVS and CDR2 FNYEAQ. CDR3 length: 16 residues. The CDR3 bases are TGTGCCAGCAGCCTTACCGGGACAGGGTTTAGGACTGAAGCTTTCTTT. Amino acids: CASSLTGTGFRTEAFF.

In its sample, this clonotype was seen a few times. J is TRBJ2-1 and V is TRBV7-9; no clear D. CDR3 length: 16 residues. Germline V CDR1 and CDR2: SEHNR, FQNEAQ (reference sequence). V was clipped by 3 bases and J by 5 bases, with 17 bases between them. The CDR3 is CASSFELLLSDNEQFF. The CDR3 DNA sequence: TGTGCCAGCAGCTTTGAGCTCCTCCTTTCTGACAATGAGCAGTTCTTC.

The V gene is TRBV20-1, the J gene TRBJ2-2; 8 bases are shared with TRBD2. The CDR3 covers 14 residues. The V gene end was trimmed by 4 bases and the J gene end by 5 bases; junction bases not matched to a gene: 6. Germline lookup yields CDR1 DFQATT and CDR2 SNEGSKA (reference sequence). The chain's CDR3 is CSAKNSGTTGELFF. Written as DNA, the CDR3 is TGCAGTGCTAAGAATAGCGGGACGACCGGGGAGCTGTTTTTT.

The V gene is TRBV6-1, the J gene TRBJ2-2; a weak D match, TRBD2 (5 bases). The CDR3 length is 14 residues. Germline V gives CDR1 MNHNS, CDR2 SASEGT. V was trimmed by 7 bases and J by 6 bases, leaving 15 bases between them. CDR3: CASKAASGSGELFF. The CDR3 bases are TGTGCCAGCAAAGCGGCTAGTGGGTCCGGGGAGCTGTTTTTT.